The clone carrying this T cell receptor (beta chain) was detected many times. Its antigen is unknown. The sample belongs to a study of CD8 T cells in ankylosing spondylitis. Study-wide points: It was reported that disease-linked clones were significantly enriched in matched ankylosing spondylitis synovial fluid. Ankylosing spondylitis blood appeared to carry a characteristic TCR beta motif of roughly eight highly homologous variants. Clones linked to disease, bearing a CD8+ phenotype, were relatively rare in peripheral blood.

Making the TCR beta libraries involved quantitative 5'-RACE with molecular barcodes. TCRdb re-analysed the 5' RACE reads in MiXCR, keeping a single row per CDR3 protein. The sample records 150,000 or so distinct CDR3 sequences, around 32% being singletons. The source material was synovial fluid, either unsorted or a sorted T cell fraction (not recorded which). The TCR was taken from a male donor with ankylosing spondylitis.

The CDR3 nucleotides are TGTGCCATCAGCGCTAAAGGACAGGGCTACGAGCAGTACTTC. Its translation is CAISAKGQGYEQYF. This chain connects TRBV10-3 to TRBJ2-7; 8 positions agree with TRBD1. This CDR3 comprises 14 residues. V trimming: 6 bases; J trimming: 3 bases; junction bases outside the gene matches: 7. The germline V gene encodes CDR1 ENHRY and CDR2 SYGVKD.